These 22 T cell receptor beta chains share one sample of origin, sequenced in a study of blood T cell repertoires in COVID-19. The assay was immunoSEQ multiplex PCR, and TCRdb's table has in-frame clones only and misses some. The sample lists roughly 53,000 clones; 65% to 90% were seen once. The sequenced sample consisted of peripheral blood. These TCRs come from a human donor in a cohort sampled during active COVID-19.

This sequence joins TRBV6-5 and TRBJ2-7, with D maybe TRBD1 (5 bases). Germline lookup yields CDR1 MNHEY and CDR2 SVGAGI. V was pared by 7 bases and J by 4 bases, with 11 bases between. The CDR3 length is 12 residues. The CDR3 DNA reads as TGTGCCAGCACCCCAAGGGGTTACGAGCAGTACTTC. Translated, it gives CASTPRGYEQYF.

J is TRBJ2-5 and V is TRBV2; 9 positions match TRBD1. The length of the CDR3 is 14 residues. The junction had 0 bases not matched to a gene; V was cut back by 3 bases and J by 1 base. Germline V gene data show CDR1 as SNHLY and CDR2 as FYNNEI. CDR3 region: CASSEDRGQETQYF. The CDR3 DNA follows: TGTGCCAGCAGTGAGGACAGGGGCCAAGAGACCCAGTACTTC.

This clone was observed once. CDR3 sequence (DNA): TGTGCCAGCAGCCAACGGGGGGCCGGGGAGCTGTTTTTT. It translates to CASSQRGAGELFF. V usage is TRBV3-1 (or the pseudogene TRBV3-2) and J usage is TRBJ2-2; 7 positions agree with TRBD2. The CDR3 is 13 amino acids. CDR1 is LGHDT and CDR2 is YNNKEL in the germline V gene (reference sequence). Trimming at V came to 2 bases and at J to 6 bases, leaving 0 bases not matched to a gene.

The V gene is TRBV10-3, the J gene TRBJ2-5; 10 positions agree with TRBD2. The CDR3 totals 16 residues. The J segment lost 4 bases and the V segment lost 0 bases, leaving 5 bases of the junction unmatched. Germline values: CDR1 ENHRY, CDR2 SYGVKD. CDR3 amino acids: CAISESSGGRLETQYF. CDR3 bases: TGTGCCATCAGTGAGTCTAGCGGGGGGCGCCTAGAGACCCAGTACTTC.

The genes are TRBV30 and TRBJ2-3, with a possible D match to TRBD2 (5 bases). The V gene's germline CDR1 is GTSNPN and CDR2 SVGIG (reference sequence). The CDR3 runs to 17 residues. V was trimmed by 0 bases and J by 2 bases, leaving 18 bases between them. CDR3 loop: CAWSVGVSPGITDTQYF. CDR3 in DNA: TGTGCCTGGAGTGTAGGAGTATCCCCGGGGATCACAGATACGCAGTATTTT.

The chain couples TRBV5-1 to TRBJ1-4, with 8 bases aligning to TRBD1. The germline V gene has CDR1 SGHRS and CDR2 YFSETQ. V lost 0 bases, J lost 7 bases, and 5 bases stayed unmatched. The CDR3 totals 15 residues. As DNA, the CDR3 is TGCGCCAGCAGCTTGGCGGCAGGGGGCGGTGAAAAACTGTTTTTT. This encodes CASSLAAGGGEKLFF. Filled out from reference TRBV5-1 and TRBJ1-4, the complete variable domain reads KAGVTQTPRYLIKTRGQQVTLSCSPISGHRSVSWYQQTPGQGLQFLFEYFSETQRNKGNFPGRFSGRQFSNSRSEMNVSTLELGDSALYLCASSLAAGGGEKLFFGSGTQLSVL.

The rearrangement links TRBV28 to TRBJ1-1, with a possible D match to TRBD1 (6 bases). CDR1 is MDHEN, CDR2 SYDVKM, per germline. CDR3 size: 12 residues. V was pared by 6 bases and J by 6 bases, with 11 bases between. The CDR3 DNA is TGTGCCAGCAGCTCCAGGGGCGCTGAAGCTTTCTTT. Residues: CASSSRGAEAFF. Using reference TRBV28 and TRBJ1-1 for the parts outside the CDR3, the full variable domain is DVKVTQSSRYLVKRTGEKVFLECVQDMDHENMFWYRQDPGLGLRLIYFSYDVKMKEKGDIPEGYSVSREKKERFSLILESASTNQTSMYLCASSSRGAEAFFGQGTRLTVV.

CDR3 amino acids: CASSTGPPDTQYF. CDR3 DNA sequence: TGTGCCAGCAGTACAGGGCCCCCAGATACGCAGTATTTT. The chain uses TRBV6-5 and TRBJ2-3, with D perhaps TRBD1 (6 bases). The CDR3 runs to 13 residues. Trimming left V 5 bases short and J 4 bases short, with 10 bases between. Germline loops: CDR1 MNHEY, CDR2 SVGAGI.

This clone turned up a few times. Here the CDR3 reads CASLTGTSGTGELFF. CDR3 sequence (DNA): TGCGCCAGTCTAACCGGGACTAGTGGCACCGGGGAGCTGTTTTTT. The gene calls are TRBV5-1 and TRBJ2-2; 8 bases map to TRBD2. Germline CDR1 reads SGHRS; CDR2 reads YFSETQ. CDR3 length: 15 residues. Unmatched junction bases numbered 10, after V lost 8 bases and J lost 4 bases.

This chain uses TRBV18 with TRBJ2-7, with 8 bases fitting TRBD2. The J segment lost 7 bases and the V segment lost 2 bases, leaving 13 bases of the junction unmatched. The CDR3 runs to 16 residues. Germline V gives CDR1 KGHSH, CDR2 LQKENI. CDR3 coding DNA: TGTGCCAGCTCACCAAGCGGGGGTCTTCGTGTGAGGGAGCAGTACTTC. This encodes CASSPSGGLRVREQYF. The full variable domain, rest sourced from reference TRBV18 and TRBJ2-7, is NAGVMQNPRHLVRRRGQEARLRCSPMKGHSHVYWYRQLPEEGLKFMVYLQKENIIDESGMPKERFSAEFPKEGPSILRIQQVVRGDSAAYFCASSPSGGLRVREQYFGPGTRLTVT.

The CDR3: CASSIRQGETGELFF. Written as DNA, the CDR3 is TGTGCCAGCAGTATTCGACAGGGAGAAACCGGGGAGCTGTTTTTT. The gene calls are TRBV6-5 and TRBJ2-2; TRBD1 matches at 7 bases. CDR1 is MNHEY, CDR2 SVGAGI, per germline. Trimming removed 5 bases from V and 5 bases from J; junction bases left unmatched: 8. The CDR3 contains 15 residues.

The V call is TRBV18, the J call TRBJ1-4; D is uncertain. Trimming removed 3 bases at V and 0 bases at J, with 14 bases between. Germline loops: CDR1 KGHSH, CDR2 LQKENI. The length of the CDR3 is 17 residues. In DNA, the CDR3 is TGTGCCAGCTCACCGTCACCCGGAGGAGCAACTAATGAAAAACTGTTTTTT. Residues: CASSPSPGGATNEKLFF.

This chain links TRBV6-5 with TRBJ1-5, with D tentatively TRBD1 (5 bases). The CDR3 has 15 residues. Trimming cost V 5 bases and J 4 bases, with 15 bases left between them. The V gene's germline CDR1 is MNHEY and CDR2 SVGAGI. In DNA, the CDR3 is TGTGCCAGCAGTACCCCAGGCAGGGTAAATCAGCCCCAGCATTTT. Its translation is CASSTPGRVNQPQHF.

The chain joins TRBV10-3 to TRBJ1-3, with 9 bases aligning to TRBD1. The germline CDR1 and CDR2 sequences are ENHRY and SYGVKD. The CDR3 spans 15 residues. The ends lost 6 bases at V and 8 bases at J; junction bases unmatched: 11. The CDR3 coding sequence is TGTGCCATCAGAACCGGGACAGGGATCGGGGACACCATATATTTT. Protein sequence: CAIRTGTGIGDTIYF.

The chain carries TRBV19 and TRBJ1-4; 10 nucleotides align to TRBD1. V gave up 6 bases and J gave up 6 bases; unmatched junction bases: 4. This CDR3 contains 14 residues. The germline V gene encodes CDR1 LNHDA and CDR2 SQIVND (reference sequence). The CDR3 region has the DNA TGTGCCAGTAGCCGGGACAGGGGTTATGAAAAACTGTTTTTT. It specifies CASSRDRGYEKLFF.

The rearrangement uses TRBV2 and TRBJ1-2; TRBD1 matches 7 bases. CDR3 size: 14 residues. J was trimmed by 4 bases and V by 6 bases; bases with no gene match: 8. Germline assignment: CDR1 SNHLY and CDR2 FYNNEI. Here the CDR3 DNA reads TGTGCCAGCAGGTTAGGGGGCGCCGGCTATGGCTACACCTTC. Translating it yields CASRLGGAGYGYTF.

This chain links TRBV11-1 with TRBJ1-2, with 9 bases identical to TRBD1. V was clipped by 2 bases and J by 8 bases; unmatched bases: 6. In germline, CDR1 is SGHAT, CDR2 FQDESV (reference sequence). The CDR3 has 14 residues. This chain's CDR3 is CASSLTGGFSGYTF. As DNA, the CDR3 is TGTGCCAGCAGCTTAACAGGGGGCTTCTCGGGCTACACCTTC.

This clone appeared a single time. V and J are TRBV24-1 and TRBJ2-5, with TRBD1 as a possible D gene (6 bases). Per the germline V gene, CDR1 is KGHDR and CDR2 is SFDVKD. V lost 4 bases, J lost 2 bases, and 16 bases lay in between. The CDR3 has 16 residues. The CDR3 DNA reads TGTGCCACCAGTGAGCCTACAGGGATTTTTCAAGAGACCCAGTACTTC. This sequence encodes CATSEPTGIFQETQYF.

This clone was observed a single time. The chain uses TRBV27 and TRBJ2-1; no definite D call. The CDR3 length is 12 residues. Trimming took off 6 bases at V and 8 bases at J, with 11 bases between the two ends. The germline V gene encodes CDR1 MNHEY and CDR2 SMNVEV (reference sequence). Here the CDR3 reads CASSRSWDEQFF. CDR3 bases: TGTGCCAGCAGCCGGAGTTGGGATGAGCAGTTCTTC.

CDR3 coding DNA: TGTGCCAGCAGTTTAGACAGGGATTTCTACTATGGCTACACCTTC. This sequence encodes CASSLDRDFYYGYTF. The chain links TRBV27 to TRBJ1-2; 7 bases agree with TRBD1. CDR1 and CDR2 from the germline V gene are MNHEY and SMNVEV (reference sequence). This CDR3 contains 15 residues. The J segment lost 3 bases and the V segment lost 2 bases, leaving 6 bases of the junction unmatched.

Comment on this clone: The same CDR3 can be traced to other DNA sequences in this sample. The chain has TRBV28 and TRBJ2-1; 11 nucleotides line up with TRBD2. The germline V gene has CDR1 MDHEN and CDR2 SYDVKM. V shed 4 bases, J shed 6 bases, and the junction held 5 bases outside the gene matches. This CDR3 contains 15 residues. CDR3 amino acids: CASSSPGTSGNEQFF. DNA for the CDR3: TGTGCCAGCAGTTCCCCCGGGACTAGCGGCAATGAGCAGTTCTTC.

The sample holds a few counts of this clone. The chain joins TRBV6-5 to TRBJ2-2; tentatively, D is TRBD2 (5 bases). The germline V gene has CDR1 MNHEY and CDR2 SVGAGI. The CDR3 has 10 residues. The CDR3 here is CARGTGELFF. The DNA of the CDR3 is TGTGCTCGGGGTACCGGGGAGCTGTTTTTT.